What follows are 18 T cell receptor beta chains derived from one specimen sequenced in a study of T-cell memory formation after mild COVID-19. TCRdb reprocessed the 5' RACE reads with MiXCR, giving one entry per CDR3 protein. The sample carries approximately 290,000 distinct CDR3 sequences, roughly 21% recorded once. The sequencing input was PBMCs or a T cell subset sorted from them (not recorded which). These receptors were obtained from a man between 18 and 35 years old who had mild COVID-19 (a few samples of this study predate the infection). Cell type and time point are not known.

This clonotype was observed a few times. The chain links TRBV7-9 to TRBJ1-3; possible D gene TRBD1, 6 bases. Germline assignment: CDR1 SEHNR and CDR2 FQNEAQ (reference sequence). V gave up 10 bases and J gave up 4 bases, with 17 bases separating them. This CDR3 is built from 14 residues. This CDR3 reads CATPERRGGNTIYF. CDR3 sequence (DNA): TGTGCCACCCCTGAACGCAGGGGAGGAAACACCATATATTTT.

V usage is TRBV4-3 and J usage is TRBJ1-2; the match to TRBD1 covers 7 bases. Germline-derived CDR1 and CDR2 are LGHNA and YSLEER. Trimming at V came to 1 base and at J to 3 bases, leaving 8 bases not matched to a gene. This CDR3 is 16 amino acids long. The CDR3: CASSQGEDRPYYGYTF. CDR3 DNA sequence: TGCGCCAGCAGCCAAGGAGAGGACAGGCCCTACTATGGCTACACCTTC.

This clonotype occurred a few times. CDR3 sequence (DNA): TGTGCCAGCAGCACTTGGCATGGCTACACCTTC. Translation gives CASSTWHGYTF. The chain combines TRBV12-3 or TRBV12-4 with TRBJ1-2; D remains unclear. V lost 6 bases and J lost 6, with 8 bases in between. The CDR3 is 11 residues long.

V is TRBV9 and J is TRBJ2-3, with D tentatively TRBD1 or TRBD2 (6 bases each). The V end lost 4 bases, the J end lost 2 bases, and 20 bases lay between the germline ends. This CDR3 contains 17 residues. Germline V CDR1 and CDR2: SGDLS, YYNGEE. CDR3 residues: CASSPRGTGDLTDTQYF. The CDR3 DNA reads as TGTGCCAGCAGCCCGAGGGGGACTGGAGACCTCACAGATACGCAGTATTTT.

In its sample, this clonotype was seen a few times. In DNA, the CDR3 is TGTGCCAGCAGCTTGAGACTTAGCGGGGGGACAGATACGCAGTATTTT. Translating gives CASSLRLSGGTDTQYF. This chain joins TRBV5-5 and TRBJ2-3; 10 nucleotides align to TRBD2. This CDR3 is built from 16 residues. The V segment lost 1 base and the J segment 3 bases; nucleotides outside the gene matches: 5. Germline V gives CDR1 SGHKS, CDR2 YYEKEE (reference sequence). The complete variable domain, with remaining parts taken from reference TRBV5-5 and TRBJ2-3, reads DAGVTQSPTHLIKTRGQQVTLRCSPISGHKSVSWYQQVLGQGPQFIFQYYEKEERGRGNFPDRFSARQFPNYSSELNVNALLLGDSALYLCASSLRLSGGTDTQYFGPGTRLTVL.

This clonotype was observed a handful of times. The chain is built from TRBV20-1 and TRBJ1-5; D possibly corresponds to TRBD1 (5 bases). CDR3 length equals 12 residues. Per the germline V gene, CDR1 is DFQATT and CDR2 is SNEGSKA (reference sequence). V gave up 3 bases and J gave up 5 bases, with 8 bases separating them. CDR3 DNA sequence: TGCAGTGCTAGGGGAGGGGATCAGCCCCAGCATTTT. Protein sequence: CSARGGDQPQHF.

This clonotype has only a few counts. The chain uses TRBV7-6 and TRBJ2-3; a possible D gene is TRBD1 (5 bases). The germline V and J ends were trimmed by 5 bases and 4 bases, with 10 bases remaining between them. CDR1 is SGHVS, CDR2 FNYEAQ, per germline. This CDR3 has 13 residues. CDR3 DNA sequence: TGTGCCAGCAGCCTATCAGGGCCAGATACGCAGTATTTT. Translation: CASSLSGPDTQYF.

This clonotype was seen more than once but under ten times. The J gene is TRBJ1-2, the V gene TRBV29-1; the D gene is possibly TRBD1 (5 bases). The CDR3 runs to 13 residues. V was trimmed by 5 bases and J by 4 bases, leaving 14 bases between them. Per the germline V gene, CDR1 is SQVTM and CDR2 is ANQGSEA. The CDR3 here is CSVLLPGLYGYTF. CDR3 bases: TGCAGCGTTCTACTCCCGGGGCTCTATGGCTACACCTTC.

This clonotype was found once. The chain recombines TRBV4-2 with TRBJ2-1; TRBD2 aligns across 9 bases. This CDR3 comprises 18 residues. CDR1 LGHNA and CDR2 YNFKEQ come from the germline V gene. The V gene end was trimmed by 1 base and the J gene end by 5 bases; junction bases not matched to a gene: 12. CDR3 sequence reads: CASSQASRGGATHNEQFF. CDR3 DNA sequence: TGTGCCAGCAGCCAAGCAAGCCGCGGGGGGGCGACTCACAATGAGCAGTTCTTC.

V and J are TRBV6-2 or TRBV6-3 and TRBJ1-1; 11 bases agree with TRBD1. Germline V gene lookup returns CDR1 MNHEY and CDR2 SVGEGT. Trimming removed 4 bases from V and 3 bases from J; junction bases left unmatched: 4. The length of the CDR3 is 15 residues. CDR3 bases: TGTGCCAGCAGTTTTGGGACAGGGGGAGACACTGAAGCTTTCTTT. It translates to CASSFGTGGDTEAFF.

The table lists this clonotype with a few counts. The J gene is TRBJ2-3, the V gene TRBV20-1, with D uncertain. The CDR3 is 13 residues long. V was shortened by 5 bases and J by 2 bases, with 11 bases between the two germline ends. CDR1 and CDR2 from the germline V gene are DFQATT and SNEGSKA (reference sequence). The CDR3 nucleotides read TGCAGTGCTTACGGTGGCCCCACAGATACGCAGTATTTT. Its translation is CSAYGGPTDTQYF.

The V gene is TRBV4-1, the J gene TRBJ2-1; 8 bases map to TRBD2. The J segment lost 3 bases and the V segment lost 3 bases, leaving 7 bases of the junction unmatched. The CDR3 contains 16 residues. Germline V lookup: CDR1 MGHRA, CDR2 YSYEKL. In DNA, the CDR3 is TGCGCCAGCAGCCAGACTAGCGTAACCATCTACAATGAGCAGTTCTTC. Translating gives CASSQTSVTIYNEQFF.

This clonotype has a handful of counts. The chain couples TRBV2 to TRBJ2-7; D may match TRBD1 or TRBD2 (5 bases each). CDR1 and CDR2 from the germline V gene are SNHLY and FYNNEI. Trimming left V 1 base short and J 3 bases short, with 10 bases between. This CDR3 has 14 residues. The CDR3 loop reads CASSEGSGSYEQYV. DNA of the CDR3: TGTGCCAGCAGTGAAGGTTCAGGGAGCTACGAGCAGTACGTC.

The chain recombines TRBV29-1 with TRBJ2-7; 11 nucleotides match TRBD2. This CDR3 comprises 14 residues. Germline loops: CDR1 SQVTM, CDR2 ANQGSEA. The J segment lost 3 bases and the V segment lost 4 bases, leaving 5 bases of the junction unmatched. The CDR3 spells CSVVLAGANYEQYV. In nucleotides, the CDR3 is TGCAGCGTTGTACTAGCGGGGGCCAACTACGAGCAGTACGTC.

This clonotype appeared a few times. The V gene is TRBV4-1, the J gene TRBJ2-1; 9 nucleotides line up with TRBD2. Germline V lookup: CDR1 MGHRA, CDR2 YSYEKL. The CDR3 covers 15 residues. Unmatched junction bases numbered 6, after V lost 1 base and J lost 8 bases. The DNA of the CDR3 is TGCGCCAGCAGCCAAGCCGCGGGGGGGGCGGATGAGCAGTTCTTC. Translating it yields CASSQAAGGADEQFF.

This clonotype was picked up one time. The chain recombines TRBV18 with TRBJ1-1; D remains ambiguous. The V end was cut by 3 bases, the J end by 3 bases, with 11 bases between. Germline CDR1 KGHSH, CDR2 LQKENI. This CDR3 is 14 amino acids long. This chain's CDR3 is CASSPTGSDTEAFF. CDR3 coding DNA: TGTGCCAGCTCACCTACGGGATCGGACACTGAAGCTTTCTTT.

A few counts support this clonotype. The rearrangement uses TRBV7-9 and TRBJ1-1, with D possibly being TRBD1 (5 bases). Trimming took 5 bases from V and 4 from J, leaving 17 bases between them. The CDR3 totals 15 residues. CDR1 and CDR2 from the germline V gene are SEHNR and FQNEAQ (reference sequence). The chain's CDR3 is CASSPHPGTATEAFF. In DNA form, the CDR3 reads TGTGCCAGCAGCCCTCATCCGGGGACGGCCACTGAAGCTTTCTTT.

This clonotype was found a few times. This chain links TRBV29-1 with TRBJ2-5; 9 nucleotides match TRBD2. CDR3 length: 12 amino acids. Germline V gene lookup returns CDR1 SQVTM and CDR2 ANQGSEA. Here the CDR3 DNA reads TGCTGCGGGGGGGGGTCACAAGAGACCCAGTACTTC. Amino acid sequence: CCGGGSQETQYF.